The 20 T cell receptor beta chains given below trace back to one sample, sequenced in a study of blood T cell repertoires in COVID-19. Data came from immunoSEQ multiplex PCR; TCRdb stores just in-frame clones and leaves some out. The sample lists some 250,000 clones, 70% to 90% seen once, with 5.2% in the top ten. What was sequenced was peripheral blood. These receptors all come from a woman aged 55-75 years with COVID-19, enrolled during active disease.

This clone was counted only a few times. The chain links TRBV5-1 to TRBJ1-2; D is possibly TRBD1 (6 bases). V lost 1 base and J 4 bases, leaving 11 bases between the germline ends. The CDR3 consists of 14 residues. Germline V gene sequence: CDR1 SGHRS, CDR2 YFSETQ. CDR3 protein: CASSLLQGGYGYTF. Here the CDR3 DNA reads TGCGCCAGCAGCTTGTTACAAGGGGGCTATGGCTACACCTTC.

This clone was picked up one time. The chain combines TRBV3-1 (or the pseudogene TRBV3-2) with TRBJ1-2; D ambiguous. The CDR3 has 11 residues. Germline CDR1 LGHDT, CDR2 YNNKEL (reference sequence). With 6 bases removed from V and 7 bases from J, the gap between germline ends came to 9 bases. CDR3 sequence reads: CASSREGGYTF. The CDR3 DNA is TGTGCCAGCAGTAGAGAGGGTGGCTACACCTTC.

As DNA, the CDR3 is TGTGCCATCGCAAGGGAGGAGAACACTGAAGCTTTCTTT. Its protein is CAIAREENTEAFF. V usage is TRBV10-3 and J usage is TRBJ1-1, with D unresolved. Trimming removed 8 bases from V and 1 base from J, with 11 bases in between. Per the germline V gene, CDR1 is ENHRY and CDR2 is SYGVKD. The CDR3 covers 13 residues.

The chain recombines TRBV5-1 with TRBJ1-1; the match to TRBD1 covers 9 bases. Germline-derived CDR1 and CDR2 are SGHRS and YFSETQ. There are 15 residues in the CDR3. Trimming took 0 bases from V and 4 from J; bases not matched to a gene: 4. The CDR3 loop reads CASSLERTGVTEAFF. DNA for the CDR3: TGCGCCAGCAGCTTGGAGAGGACAGGGGTCACTGAAGCTTTCTTT.

CDR3 DNA: TGTGCCAGCAGCCAGGGACTAGCGGGAGGGCAAGAGACCCAGTACTTC. Its protein product is CASSQGLAGGQETQYF. V is TRBV11-2 and J is TRBJ2-5, with TRBD2 matching 16 bases. Germline V CDR1 and CDR2: SGHAT, FQNNGV. The CDR3 sequence is 16 residues long. Germline trimming cut 5 bases from V and 2 bases from J; bases unmatched to any gene: 2.

V is TRBV5-4 and J is TRBJ1-2; possible D gene TRBD1, 6 bases. The CDR3 sequence is 13 residues long. The V end lost 4 bases, the J end lost 8 bases, and 15 bases lay between the germline ends. CDR1 is SGHNT, CDR2 YYREEE, per germline (reference sequence). Here the CDR3 DNA reads TGTGCCAGCAGCCAACAGGGAACGGAAGGCTACACCTTC. It is translated as CASSQQGTEGYTF.

This chain joins TRBV19 and TRBJ2-7; 9 nucleotides line up with TRBD2. Losses at the gene ends were 6 bases for V and 2 bases for J; bases not matched to a gene: 14. The germline CDR1 and CDR2 sequences are LNHDA and SQIVND (reference sequence). The CDR3 totals 17 residues. The CDR3 DNA reads as TGTGCCAGTAGCCTACGACTAGCGGAAGATCGGACCTACGAGCAGTACTTC. Its translation is CASSLRLAEDRTYEQYF.

This rearrangement joins TRBV18 to TRBJ2-3; tentatively, D is TRBD1 (5 bases). CDR1 KGHSH and CDR2 LQKENI come from the germline V gene. The CDR3 runs 16 residues. V lost 2 bases and J 2 bases, leaving 14 bases between the germline ends. CDR3 coding DNA: TGTGCCAGCTCACCAGTGGGGCCGCCGATCACAGATACGCAGTATTTT. This translates into CASSPVGPPITDTQYF.

This sequence joins TRBV7-2 and TRBJ1-5; 7 nucleotides agree with TRBD1. This CDR3 contains 15 residues. After removal of 5 bases from V and 9 bases from J, the junction contained 13 bases not matched to a gene. Germline lookup yields CDR1 SGHTA and CDR2 FQGNSA. The CDR3 sequence: CASSQRTGDIRPQHF. The CDR3 nucleotides read TGTGCCAGCAGCCAGCGAACAGGGGACATTAGGCCCCAGCATTTT.

J is TRBJ2-5 and V is TRBV18; D might be TRBD1 (6 bases). The ends were cut back, 3 bases at V and 2 bases at J, with 13 bases in the middle. Germline V gene lookup returns CDR1 KGHSH and CDR2 LQKENI. The CDR3 sequence is 15 residues long. CDR3 bases: TGTGCCAGCTCACCCCTAACAGGGAGACAAGAGACCCAGTACTTC. Translated: CASSPLTGRQETQYF. Full variable domain (missing parts from reference TRBV18 and TRBJ2-5): NAGVMQNPRHLVRRRGQEARLRCSPMKGHSHVYWYRQLPEEGLKFMVYLQKENIIDESGMPKERFSAEFPKEGPSILRIQQVVRGDSAAYFCASSPLTGRQETQYFGPGTRLLVL.

The chain is built from TRBV29-1 and TRBJ2-1; TRBD2 matches at 9 bases. Unmatched junction bases numbered 3, after V lost 3 bases and J lost 6 bases. The germline gives CDR1 SQVTM, CDR2 ANQGSEA. The CDR3 sequence is 13 residues long. The CDR3 bases are TGCAGCGTTGAGGGGACTAGCAGCAATGAGCAGTTCTTC. Its translation: CSVEGTSSNEQFF.

The chain couples TRBV10-3 to TRBJ2-7; a possible D gene is TRBD1 (6 bases). Trimming removed 3 bases at V and 3 bases at J, with 15 bases between. The CDR3 sequence is 15 residues long. Germline CDR1 and CDR2: ENHRY and SYGVKD. The CDR3 DNA follows: TGTGCCATCAGTGAACCTGGACAGCTACTCTACGAGCAGTACTTC. This encodes CAISEPGQLLYEQYF.

The chain combines TRBV14 with TRBJ2-1, with 9 positions matching TRBD2. The germline gives CDR1 SGHDN, CDR2 FVKESK. V gave up 4 bases and J gave up 2 bases; unmatched junction bases: 6. This CDR3 region has 16 residues. This CDR3 reads CASSRRLAGTYNEQFF. The CDR3 DNA sequence: TGTGCCAGCAGCCGTCGCCTAGCGGGAACCTACAATGAGCAGTTCTTC.

This sequence joins TRBV6-2 or TRBV6-3 and TRBJ1-1, with 7 bases aligning to TRBD1. This CDR3 spans 17 amino acids. V trimming: 2 bases; J trimming: 1 base; junction bases outside the gene matches: 10. CDR1 is MNHEY, CDR2 SVGEGT, per germline. The DNA of the CDR3 is TGTGCCAGCAGTTACGCACAGGGGTGGTCGAAGAACACTGAAGCTTTCTTT. It yields the protein CASSYAQGWSKNTEAFF.

The rearrangement uses TRBV5-1 and TRBJ2-7, with D possibly TRBD2 on 5 matching bases. Germline loops: CDR1 SGHRS, CDR2 YFSETQ. V was shortened by 0 bases and J by 3 bases, with 10 bases between the two germline ends. This CDR3 has 14 residues. CDR3 protein: CASSLDGVGYEQYF. Here the CDR3 DNA reads TGCGCCAGCAGCTTGGACGGGGTCGGCTACGAGCAGTACTTC.

The gene calls are TRBV18 and TRBJ2-7; D is unclear. Germline CDR1 reads KGHSH; CDR2 reads LQKENI. The CDR3 extends over 12 amino acids. V was cut by 0 bases and J by 3 bases, with 3 bases left in between. The CDR3, as DNA: TGTGCCAGCTCACCACCCGGCTACGAGCAGTACTTC. Its translation: CASSPPGYEQYF.

This chain uses TRBV5-1 with TRBJ1-6, with D perhaps TRBD1 (6 bases). CDR3 length: 14 residues. V dropped 3 bases and J dropped 10 bases, with 14 bases sitting between them. Germline loops: CDR1 SGHRS, CDR2 YFSETQ. CDR3 protein: CASSSGPGGSPLHF. In nucleotides, the CDR3 is TGCGCCAGCAGCTCCGGGCCGGGGGGCTCACCCCTCCACTTT. Drawing the rest from reference TRBV5-1 and TRBJ1-6, the complete variable domain is KAGVTQTPRYLIKTRGQQVTLSCSPISGHRSVSWYQQTPGQGLQFLFEYFSETQRNKGNFPGRFSGRQFSNSRSEMNVSTLELGDSALYLCASSSGPGGSPLHFGNGTRLTVT.

The chain joins TRBV7-8 to TRBJ1-1; a possible D gene is TRBD1 (5 bases). Germline CDR1 SGHVS, CDR2 FQNEAQ. Trimming shortened V by 4 bases and J by 0 bases, and 9 bases separated the two germline ends. This CDR3 contains 14 residues. As DNA, the CDR3 is TGTGCCAGCAGCTCGGGACTGATGAACACTGAAGCTTTCTTT. Protein sequence: CASSSGLMNTEAFF. Based on the CDR3 plus reference TRBV7-8 and TRBJ1-1, the full variable domain is GAGVSQSPRYKVAKRGQDVALRCDPISGHVSLFWYQQALGQGPEFLTYFQNEAQLDKSGLPSDRFFAERPEGSVSTLKIQRTQQEDSAVYLCASSSGLMNTEAFFGQGTRLTVV.

This clone was counted once. This chain connects TRBV4-1 to TRBJ2-1, with D possibly being TRBD2 (5 bases). The germline V gene encodes CDR1 MGHRA and CDR2 YSYEKL. V lost 0 bases and J lost 4, with 10 bases in between. This CDR3 comprises 15 residues. The CDR3 nucleotides read TGCGCCAGCAGCCAAGAGGGGAGACGTTACAATGAGCAGTTCTTC. Amino acids: CASSQEGRRYNEQFF.

The chain has TRBV4-3 and TRBJ1-2, with unresolved D. CDR3 length: 15 amino acids. The germline CDR1 and CDR2 sequences are LGHNA and YSLEER. V shed 1 base and J shed 0 bases, with 9 bases lying between them. CDR3 sequence (DNA): TGCGCCAGCAGCCAAGTCGCCGGAGCTAACTATGGCTACACCTTC. Translation: CASSQVAGANYGYTF.